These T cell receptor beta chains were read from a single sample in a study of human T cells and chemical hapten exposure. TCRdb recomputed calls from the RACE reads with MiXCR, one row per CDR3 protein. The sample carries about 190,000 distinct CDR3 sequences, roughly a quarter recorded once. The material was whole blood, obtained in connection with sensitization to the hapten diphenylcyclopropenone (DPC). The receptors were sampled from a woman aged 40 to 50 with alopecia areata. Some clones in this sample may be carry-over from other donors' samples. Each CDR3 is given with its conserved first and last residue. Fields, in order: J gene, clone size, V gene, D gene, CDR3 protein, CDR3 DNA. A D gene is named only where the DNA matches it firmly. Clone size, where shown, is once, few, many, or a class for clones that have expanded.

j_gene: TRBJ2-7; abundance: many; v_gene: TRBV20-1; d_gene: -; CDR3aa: CSAHGYEQYF; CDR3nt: TGCAGTGCTCACGGCTACGAGCAGTACTTC
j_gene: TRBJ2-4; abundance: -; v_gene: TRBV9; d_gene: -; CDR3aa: CASSVAALGTKNIQYF; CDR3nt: TGTGCCAGCAGCGTAGCGGCATTAGGAACCAAAAACATTCAGTACTTC
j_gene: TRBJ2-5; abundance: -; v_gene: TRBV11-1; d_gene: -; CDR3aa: CASSLWPENPGETQYF; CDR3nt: TGTGCCAGCAGCCTTTGGCCGGAGAACCCGGGAGAGACCCAGTACTTC
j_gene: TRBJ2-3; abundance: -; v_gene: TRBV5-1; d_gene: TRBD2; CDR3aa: CASRETDSTDTQYF; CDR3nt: TGCGCCTCGCGGGAGACAGATAGCACAGATACGCAGTATTTT
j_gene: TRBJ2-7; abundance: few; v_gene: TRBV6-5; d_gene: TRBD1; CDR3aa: CASSRQGDSYEQYF; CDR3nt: TGTGCCAGCAGCAGACAGGGGGATTCCTACGAGCAGTACTTC
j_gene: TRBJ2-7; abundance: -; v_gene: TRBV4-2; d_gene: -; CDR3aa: CASSQAGPSYEQYF; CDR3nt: TGTGCCAGCAGCCAAGCTGGACCGAGCTACGAGCAGTACTTC
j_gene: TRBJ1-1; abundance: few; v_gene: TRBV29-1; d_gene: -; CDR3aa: CSLKDVRNTEAFF; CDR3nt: TGCAGCTTAAAGGACGTACGGAACACTGAAGCTTTCTTT
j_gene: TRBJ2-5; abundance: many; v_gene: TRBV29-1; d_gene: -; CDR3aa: CSVEVGTFAETQYF; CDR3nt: TGCAGCGTTGAAGTGGGGACCTTCGCGGAGACCCAGTACTTC
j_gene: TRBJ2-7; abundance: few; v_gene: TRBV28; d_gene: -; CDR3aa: CASIGGYEQYF; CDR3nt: TGTGCCAGTATCGGGGGCTACGAGCAGTACTTC
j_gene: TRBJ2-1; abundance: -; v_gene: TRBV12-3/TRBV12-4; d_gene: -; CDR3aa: CASRPTDNEQFF; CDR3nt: TGTGCCAGCAGACCGACGGACAATGAGCAGTTCTTC
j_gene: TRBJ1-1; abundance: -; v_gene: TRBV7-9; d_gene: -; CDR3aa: CASIIYGSGVNTEAFF; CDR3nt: TGTGCCAGCATCATTTACGGTTCGGGGGTGAACACTGAAGCTTTCTTT
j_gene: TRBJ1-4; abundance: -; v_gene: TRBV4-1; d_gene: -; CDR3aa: CASSQVSLGSGEKLFF; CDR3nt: TGCGCCAGCAGCCAAGTCTCCCTGGGGTCCGGTGAAAAACTGTTTTTT
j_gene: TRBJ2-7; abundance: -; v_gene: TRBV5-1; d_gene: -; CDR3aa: CASSLAVYYEQYF; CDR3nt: TGCGCCAGCAGCTTGGCCGTTTACTACGAGCAGTACTTC
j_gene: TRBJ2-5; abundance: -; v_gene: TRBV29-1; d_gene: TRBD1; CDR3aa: CSVSQGRAETQYF; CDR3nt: TGCAGCGTCTCACAGGGGCGAGCAGAGACCCAGTACTTC
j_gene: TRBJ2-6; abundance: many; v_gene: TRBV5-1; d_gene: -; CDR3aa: CASSGSSGANVLTF; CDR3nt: TGCGCCAGCAGCGGTAGCTCTGGGGCCAACGTCCTGACTTTC
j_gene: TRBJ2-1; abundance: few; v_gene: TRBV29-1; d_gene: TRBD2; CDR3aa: CSVAPSGGNEQFF; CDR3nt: TGCAGCGTTGCCCCCTCGGGAGGCAATGAGCAGTTCTTC
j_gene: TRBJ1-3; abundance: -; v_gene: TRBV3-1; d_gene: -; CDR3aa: CASRNSGSGNTIYF; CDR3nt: TGTGCCAGCAGAAACTCAGGATCTGGAAACACCATATATTTT
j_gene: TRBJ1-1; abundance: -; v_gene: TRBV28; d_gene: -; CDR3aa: CASSPQGFGVTEAFF; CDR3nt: TGTGCCAGCAGTCCTCAGGGGTTCGGAGTCACTGAAGCTTTCTTT
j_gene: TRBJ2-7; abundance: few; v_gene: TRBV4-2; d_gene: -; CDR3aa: CASSQDLYEQYF; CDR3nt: TGTGCCAGCAGCCAGGACCTTTACGAGCAGTACTTC
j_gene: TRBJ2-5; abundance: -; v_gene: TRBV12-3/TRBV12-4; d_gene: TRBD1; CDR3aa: CASSTGTVYGAQYF; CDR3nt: TGTGCCAGCAGTACCGGGACAGTCTATGGGGCCCAGTACTTC
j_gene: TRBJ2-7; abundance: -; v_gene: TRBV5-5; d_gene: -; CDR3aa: CASSPGPSYSYEQYF; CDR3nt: TGTGCCAGCAGCCCCGGCCCCAGTTACTCCTACGAGCAGTACTTC
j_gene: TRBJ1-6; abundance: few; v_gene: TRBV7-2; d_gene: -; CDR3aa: CASSLGNSYNSPLHF; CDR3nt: TGTGCCAGCAGCTTAGGGAACTCCTATAATTCACCCCTCCACTTT
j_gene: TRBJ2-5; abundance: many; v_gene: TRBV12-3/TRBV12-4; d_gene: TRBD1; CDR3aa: CASRGTGGETQYF; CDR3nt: TGTGCCAGCAGAGGTACAGGGGGGGAGACCCAGTACTTC
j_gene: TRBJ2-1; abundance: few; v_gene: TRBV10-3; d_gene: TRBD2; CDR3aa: CAISDLAGVGNEQFF; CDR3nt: TGTGCCATCAGTGACTTAGCGGGCGTCGGCAATGAGCAGTTCTTC
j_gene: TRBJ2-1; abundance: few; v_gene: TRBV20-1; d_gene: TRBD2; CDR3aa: CSARSASGYNEQFF; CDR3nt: TGCAGTGCTAGAAGCGCTAGCGGGTACAATGAGCAGTTCTTC
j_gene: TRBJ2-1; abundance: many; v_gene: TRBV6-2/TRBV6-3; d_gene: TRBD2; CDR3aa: CASSYSSGYNEQFF; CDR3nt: TGTGCCAGCAGTTACTCTAGCGGGTACAATGAGCAGTTCTTC
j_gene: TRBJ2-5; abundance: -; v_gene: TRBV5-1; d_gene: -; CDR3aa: CASSWRGFQETQYF; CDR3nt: TGCGCCAGCAGTTGGCGGGGATTCCAAGAGACCCAGTACTTC
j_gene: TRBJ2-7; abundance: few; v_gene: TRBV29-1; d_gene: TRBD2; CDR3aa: CSVEGTSVSSYEQYF; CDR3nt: TGCAGCGTTGAAGGGACTAGCGTCAGCTCCTACGAGCAGTACTTC
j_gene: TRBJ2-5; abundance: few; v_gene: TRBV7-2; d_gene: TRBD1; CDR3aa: CASSLDGTGGEETQYF; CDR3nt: TGTGCCAGCAGCTTAGACGGGACAGGGGGGGAAGAGACCCAGTACTTC
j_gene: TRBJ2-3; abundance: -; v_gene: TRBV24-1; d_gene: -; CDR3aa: CATSDSLYTQYF; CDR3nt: TGTGCCACCAGTGATTCGCTGTATACGCAGTATTTT
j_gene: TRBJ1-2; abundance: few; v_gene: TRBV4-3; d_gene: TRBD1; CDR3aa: CASSRGQGAYGYTF; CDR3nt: TGCGCCAGCAGCCGGGGACAGGGGGCCTATGGCTACACCTTC
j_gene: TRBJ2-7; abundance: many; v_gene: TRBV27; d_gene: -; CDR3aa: CASSKESGFTYEQYF; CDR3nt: TGTGCCAGCAGTAAGGAGAGCGGGTTTACCTACGAGCAGTACTTC
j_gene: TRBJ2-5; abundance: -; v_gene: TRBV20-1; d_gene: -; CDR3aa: CSATTDITGYF; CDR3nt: TGCAGTGCTACGACAGATATCACAGGGTACTTC
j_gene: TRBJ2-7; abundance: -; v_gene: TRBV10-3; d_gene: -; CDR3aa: CAISAEQAGVYEQYF; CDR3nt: TGTGCCATCAGTGCGGAGCAGGCCGGGGTCTACGAGCAGTACTTC
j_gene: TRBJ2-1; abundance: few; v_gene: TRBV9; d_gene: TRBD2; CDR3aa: CASSPGGGRANEQFF; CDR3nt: TGTGCCAGCAGCCCCGGGGGCGGGAGGGCCAATGAGCAGTTCTTC
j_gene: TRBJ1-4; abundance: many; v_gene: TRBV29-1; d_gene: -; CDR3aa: CSVEGGATNEKLFF; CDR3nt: TGCAGCGTTGAAGGGGGGGCAACTAATGAAAAACTGTTTTTT
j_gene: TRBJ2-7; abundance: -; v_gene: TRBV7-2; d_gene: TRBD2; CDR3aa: CASSLARGSYEQYF; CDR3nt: TGTGCCAGCAGCTTAGCGCGGGGGAGCTACGAGCAGTACTTC
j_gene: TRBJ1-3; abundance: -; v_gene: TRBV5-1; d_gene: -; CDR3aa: CASTPMGHTGNTIYF; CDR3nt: TGCGCCAGCACCCCAATGGGACATACTGGAAACACCATATATTTT
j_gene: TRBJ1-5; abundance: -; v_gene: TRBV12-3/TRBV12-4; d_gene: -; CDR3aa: CASSLGRVNQPQHF; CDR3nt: TGTGCCAGCAGTTTAGGCAGAGTTAATCAGCCCCAGCATTTT
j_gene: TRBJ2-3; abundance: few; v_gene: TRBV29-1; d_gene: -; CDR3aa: CSVVGTYSLSYTDTQYF; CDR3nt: TGCAGCGTTGTAGGTACATACAGTTTGAGCTACACAGATACGCAGTATTTT
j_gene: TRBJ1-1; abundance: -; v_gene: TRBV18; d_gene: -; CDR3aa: CASSPGTYLNTEAFF; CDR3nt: TGTGCCAGCTCACCAGGGACATATTTGAACACTGAAGCTTTCTTT
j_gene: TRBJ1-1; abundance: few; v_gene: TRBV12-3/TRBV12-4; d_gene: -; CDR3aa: CASSSAGLGTEAFF; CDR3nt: TGTGCCAGCAGTTCTGCAGGGTTGGGCACTGAAGCTTTCTTT
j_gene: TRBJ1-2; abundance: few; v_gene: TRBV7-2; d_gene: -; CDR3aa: CASSLSMGDYGYTF; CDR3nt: TGTGCCAGCAGCTTGAGTATGGGCGACTATGGCTACACCTTC
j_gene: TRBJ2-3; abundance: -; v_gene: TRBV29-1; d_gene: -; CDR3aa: CSVEGATDTQYF; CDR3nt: TGCAGCGTTGAGGGGGCCACAGATACGCAGTATTTT
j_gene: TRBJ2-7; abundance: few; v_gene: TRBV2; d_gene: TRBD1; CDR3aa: CASRSGTGAYEQYF; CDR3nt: TGTGCCAGCAGATCCGGGACAGGGGCCTACGAGCAGTACTTC
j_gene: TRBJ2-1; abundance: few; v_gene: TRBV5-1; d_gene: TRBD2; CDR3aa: CASSPVPSGSDEQFF; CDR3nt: TGCGCCAGCAGCCCAGTCCCTAGCGGGAGCGATGAGCAGTTCTTC
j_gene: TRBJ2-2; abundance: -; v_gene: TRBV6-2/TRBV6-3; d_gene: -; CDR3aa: CASSPWAGSTGELFF; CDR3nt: TGTGCCAGCAGTCCGTGGGCAGGGAGCACCGGGGAGCTGTTTTTT
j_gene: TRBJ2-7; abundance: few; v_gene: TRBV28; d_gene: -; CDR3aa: CASSYPSTGTSYEQYF; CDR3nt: TGTGCCAGCAGTTACCCTTCTACAGGGACCTCCTACGAGCAGTACTTC
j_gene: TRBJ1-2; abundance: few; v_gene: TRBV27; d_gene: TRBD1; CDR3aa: CASSFDRGEAGYTF; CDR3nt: TGTGCCAGCAGTTTCGACAGGGGAGAGGCTGGCTACACCTTC
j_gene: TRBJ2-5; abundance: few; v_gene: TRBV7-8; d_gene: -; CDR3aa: CASSFGVQETQYF; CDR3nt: TGTGCCAGCAGCTTCGGCGTGCAAGAGACCCAGTACTTC
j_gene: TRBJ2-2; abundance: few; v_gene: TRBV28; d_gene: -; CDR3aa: CASRAQGPGELFF; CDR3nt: TGTGCCAGCAGGGCTCAGGGTCCCGGGGAGCTGTTTTTT